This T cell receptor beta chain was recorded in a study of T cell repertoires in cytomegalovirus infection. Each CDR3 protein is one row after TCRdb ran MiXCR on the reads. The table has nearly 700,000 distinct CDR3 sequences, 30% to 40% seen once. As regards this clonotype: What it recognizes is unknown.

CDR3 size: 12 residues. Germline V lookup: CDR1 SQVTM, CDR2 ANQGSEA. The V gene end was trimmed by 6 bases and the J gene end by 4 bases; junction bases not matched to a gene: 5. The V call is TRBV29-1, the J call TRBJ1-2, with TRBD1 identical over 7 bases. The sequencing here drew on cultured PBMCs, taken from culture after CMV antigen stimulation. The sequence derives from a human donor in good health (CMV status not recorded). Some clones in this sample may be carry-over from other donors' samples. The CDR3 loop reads CSVIQGSYGYTF. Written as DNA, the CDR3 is TGCAGCGTCATACAGGGGAGCTATGGCTACACCTTC. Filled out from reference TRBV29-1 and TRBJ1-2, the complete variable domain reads SAVISQKPSRDICQRGTSLTIQCQVDSQVTMMFWYRQQPGQSLTLIATANQGSEATYESGFVIDKFPISRPNLTFSTLTVSNMSPEDSSIYLCSVIQGSYGYTFGSGTRLTVV.